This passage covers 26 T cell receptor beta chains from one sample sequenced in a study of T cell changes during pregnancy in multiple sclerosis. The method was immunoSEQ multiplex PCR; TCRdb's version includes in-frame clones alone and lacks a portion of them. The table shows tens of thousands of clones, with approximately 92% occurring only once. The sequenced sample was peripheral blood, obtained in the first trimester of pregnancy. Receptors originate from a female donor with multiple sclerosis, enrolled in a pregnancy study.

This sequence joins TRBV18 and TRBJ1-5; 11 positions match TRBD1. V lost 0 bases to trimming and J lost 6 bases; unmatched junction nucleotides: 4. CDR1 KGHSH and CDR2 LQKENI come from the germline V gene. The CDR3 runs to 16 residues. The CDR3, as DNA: TGTGCCAGCTCACCACCGGGGACAGGGGGTAGTCAGCCCCAGCATTTT. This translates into CASSPPGTGGSQPQHF.

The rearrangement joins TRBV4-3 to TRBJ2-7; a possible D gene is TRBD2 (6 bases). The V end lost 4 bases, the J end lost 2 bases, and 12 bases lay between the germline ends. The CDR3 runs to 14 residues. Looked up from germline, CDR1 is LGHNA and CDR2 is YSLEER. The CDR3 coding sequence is TGCGCCAGCAGCCGGGAGGACGGACCCTACGAGCAGTACTTC. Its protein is CASSREDGPYEQYF.

Here the CDR3 reads CAWSGGGGLRSNQPQHF. CDR3 in DNA: TGTGCCTGGAGTGGGGGCGGGGGCCTTCGAAGCAATCAGCCCCAGCATTTT. The chain is built from TRBV30 and TRBJ1-5; weak D call: TRBD1 (6 bases). Trimming left V 1 base short and J 1 base short, with 17 bases between. The CDR3 totals 17 residues. Per the germline V gene, CDR1 is GTSNPN and CDR2 is SVGIG (reference sequence).

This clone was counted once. CDR3 region: CASSLTAAGPDTQYF. The CDR3 coding sequence is TGTGCCAGCAGTTTAACAGCGGCGGGCCCAGATACGCAGTATTTT. The genes are TRBV27 and TRBJ2-3, with a possible D match to TRBD2 (5 bases). CDR3 length equals 15 residues. Trimming left V 2 bases short and J 4 bases short, with 13 bases between. Germline loops: CDR1 MNHEY, CDR2 SMNVEV (reference sequence).

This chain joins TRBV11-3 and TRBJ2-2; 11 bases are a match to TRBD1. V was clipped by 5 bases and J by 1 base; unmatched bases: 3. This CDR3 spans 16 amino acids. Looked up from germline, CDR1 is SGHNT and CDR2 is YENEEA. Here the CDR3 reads CASSKDRGQNTGELFF. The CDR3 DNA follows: TGTGCCAGCAGCAAGGACAGGGGGCAGAACACCGGGGAGCTGTTTTTT.

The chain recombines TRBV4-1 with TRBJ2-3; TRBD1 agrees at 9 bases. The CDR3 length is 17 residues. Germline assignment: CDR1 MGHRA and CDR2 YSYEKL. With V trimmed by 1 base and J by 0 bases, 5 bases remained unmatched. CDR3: CASSQVGTGHSTDTQYF. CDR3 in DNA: TGCGCCAGCAGCCAAGTTGGGACAGGGCATAGCACAGATACGCAGTATTTT.

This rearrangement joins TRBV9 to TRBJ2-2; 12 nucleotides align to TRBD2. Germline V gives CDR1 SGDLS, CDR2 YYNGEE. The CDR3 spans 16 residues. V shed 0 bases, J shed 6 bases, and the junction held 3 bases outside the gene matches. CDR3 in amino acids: CASSVGTSGESGELFF. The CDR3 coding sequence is TGTGCCAGCAGCGTAGGGACTAGCGGGGAATCCGGGGAGCTGTTTTTT.

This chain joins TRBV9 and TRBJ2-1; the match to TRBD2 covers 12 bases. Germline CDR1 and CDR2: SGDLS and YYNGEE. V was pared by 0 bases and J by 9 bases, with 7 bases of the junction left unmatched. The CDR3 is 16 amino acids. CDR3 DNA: TGTGCCAGCAGCGTAGAAGTACTAGCGGGGGGTAGTGAGCAGTTCTTC. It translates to CASSVEVLAGGSEQFF.

CDR3 loop: CASSPRQGMSSYNEQFF. CDR3 in DNA: TGTGCCAGCTCACCGAGACAGGGTATGAGCTCCTACAATGAGCAGTTCTTC. The chain couples TRBV18 to TRBJ2-1; TRBD1 matches 7 bases. CDR1 and CDR2 from the germline V gene are KGHSH and LQKENI. The length of the CDR3 is 17 residues. The V gene end was trimmed by 3 bases and the J gene end by 0 bases; junction bases not matched to a gene: 8.

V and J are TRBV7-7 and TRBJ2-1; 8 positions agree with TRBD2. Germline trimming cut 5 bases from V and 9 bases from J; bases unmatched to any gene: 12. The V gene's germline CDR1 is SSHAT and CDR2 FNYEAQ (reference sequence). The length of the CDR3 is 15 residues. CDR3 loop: CASSRRFGGVGEQFF. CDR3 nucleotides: TGTGCCAGCAGCCGGCGCTTCGGGGGGGTTGGTGAGCAGTTCTTC. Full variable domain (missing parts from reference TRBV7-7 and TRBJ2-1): GAGVSQSPRYKVTKRGQDVTLRCDPISSHATLYWYQQALGQGPEFLTYFNYEAQPDKSGLPSDRFSAERPEGSISTLTIQRTEQRDSAMYRCASSRRFGGVGEQFFGPGTRLTVL.

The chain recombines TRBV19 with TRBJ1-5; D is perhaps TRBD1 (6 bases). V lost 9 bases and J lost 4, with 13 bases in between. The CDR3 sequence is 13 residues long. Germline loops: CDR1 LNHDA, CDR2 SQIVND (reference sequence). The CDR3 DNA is TGTGCCAGCTCAACCACAGGGAATCAGCCCCAGCATTTT. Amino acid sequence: CASSTTGNQPQHF.

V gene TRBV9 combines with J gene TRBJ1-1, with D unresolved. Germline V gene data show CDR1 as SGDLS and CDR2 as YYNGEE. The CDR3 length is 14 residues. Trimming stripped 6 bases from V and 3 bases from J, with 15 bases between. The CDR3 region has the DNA TGTGCCAGCACCACGATAGTTGGGCACACTGAAGCTTTCTTT. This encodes CASTTIVGHTEAFF. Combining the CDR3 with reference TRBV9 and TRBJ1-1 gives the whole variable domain DSGVTQTPKHLITATGQRVTLRCSPRSGDLSVYWYQQSLDQGLQFLIQYYNGEERAKGNILERFSAQQFPDLHSELNLSSLELGDSALYFCASTTIVGHTEAFFGQGTRLTVV.

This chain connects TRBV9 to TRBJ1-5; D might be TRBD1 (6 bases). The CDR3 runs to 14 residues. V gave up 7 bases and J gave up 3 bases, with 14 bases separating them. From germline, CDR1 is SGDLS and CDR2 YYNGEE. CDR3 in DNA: TGTGCCAGCGGCGGAGGGGGATACAATCAGCCCCAGCATTTT. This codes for CASGGGGYNQPQHF. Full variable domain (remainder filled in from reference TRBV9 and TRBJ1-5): DSGVTQTPKHLITATGQRVTLRCSPRSGDLSVYWYQQSLDQGLQFLIQYYNGEERAKGNILERFSAQQFPDLHSELNLSSLELGDSALYFCASGGGGYNQPQHFGDGTRLSIL.

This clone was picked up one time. CDR3 amino acids: CASSHTKETQYF. DNA of the CDR3: TGTGCCAGTAGTCACACCAAAGAGACCCAGTACTTC. The chain combines TRBV19 with TRBJ2-5; D gene uncertain. The CDR3 is 12 amino acids. Per germline, CDR1 LNHDA and CDR2 SQIVND (reference sequence). V was pared by 5 bases and J by 3 bases, with 7 bases between.

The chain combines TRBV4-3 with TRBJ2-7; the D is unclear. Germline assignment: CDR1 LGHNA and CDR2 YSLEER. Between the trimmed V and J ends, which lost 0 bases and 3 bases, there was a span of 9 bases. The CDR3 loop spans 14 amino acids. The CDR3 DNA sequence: TGCGCCAGCAGCCAAGATGGCAGTTACTACGAGCAGTACTTC. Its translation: CASSQDGSYYEQYF.

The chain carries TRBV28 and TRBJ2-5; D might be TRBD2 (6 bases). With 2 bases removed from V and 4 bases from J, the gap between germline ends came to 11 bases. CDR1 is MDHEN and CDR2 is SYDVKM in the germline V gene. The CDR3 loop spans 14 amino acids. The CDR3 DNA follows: TGTGCCAGCAGTTTAGCAGGGACTGGAGAGACCCAGTACTTC. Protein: CASSLAGTGETQYF.

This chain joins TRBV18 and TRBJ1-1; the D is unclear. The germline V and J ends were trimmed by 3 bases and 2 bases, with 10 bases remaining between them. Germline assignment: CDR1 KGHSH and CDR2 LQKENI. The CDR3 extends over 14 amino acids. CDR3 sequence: CASSPLGSNTEAFF. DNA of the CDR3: TGTGCCAGCTCACCCCTCGGGAGTAACACTGAAGCTTTCTTT. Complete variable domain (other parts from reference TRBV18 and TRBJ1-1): NAGVMQNPRHLVRRRGQEARLRCSPMKGHSHVYWYRQLPEEGLKFMVYLQKENIIDESGMPKERFSAEFPKEGPSILRIQQVVRGDSAAYFCASSPLGSNTEAFFGQGTRLTVV.

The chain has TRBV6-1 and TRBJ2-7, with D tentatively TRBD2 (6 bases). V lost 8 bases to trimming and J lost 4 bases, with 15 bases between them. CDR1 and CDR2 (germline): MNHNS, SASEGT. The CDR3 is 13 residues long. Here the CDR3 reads CASSGLTLYEQYF. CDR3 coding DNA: TGTGCCAGCTCTGGACTAACCCTATACGAGCAGTACTTC.

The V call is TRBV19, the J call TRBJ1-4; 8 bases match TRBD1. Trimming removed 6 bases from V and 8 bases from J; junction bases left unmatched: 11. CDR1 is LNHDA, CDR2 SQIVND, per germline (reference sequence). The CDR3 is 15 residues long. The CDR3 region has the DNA TGTGCCAGTAGACAACCGGGACAGGAGGAGGAAAAACTGTTTTTT. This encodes CASRQPGQEEEKLFF.

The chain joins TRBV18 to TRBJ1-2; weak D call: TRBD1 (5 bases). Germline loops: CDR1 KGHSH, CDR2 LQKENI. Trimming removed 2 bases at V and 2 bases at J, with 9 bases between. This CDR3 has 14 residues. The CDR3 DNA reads TGTGCCAGCTCACCAACCGACAGAAACTATGGCTACACCTTC. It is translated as CASSPTDRNYGYTF.

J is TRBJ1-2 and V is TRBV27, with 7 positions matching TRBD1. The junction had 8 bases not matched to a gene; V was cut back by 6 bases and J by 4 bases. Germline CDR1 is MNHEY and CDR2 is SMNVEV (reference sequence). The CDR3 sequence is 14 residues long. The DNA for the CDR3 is TGTGCCAGCAGGCAGGGGGGCCCGAGCTATGGCTACACCTTC. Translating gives CASRQGGPSYGYTF.

Here the CDR3 DNA reads TGTGCCAGCAGTAGGAGAGAGAATCAGCCCCAGCATTTT. It translates to CASSRRENQPQHF. V is TRBV27 and J is TRBJ1-5; D not resolved. Trimming shortened V by 5 bases and J by 4 bases, and 9 bases separated the two germline ends. CDR3 length equals 13 residues. Germline V gene data show CDR1 as MNHEY and CDR2 as SMNVEV (reference sequence).

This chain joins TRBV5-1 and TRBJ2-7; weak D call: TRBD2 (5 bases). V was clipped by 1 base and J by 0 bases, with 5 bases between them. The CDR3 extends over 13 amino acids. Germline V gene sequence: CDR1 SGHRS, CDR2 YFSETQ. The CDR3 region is CASSLRGSYEQYF. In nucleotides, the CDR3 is TGCGCCAGCAGCTTGCGGGGCTCCTACGAGCAGTACTTC.

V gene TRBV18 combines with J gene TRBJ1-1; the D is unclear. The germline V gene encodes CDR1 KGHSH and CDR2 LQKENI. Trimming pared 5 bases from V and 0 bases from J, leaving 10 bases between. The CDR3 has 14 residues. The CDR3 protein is CASSSAGMNTEAFF. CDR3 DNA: TGTGCCAGCTCATCCGCGGGGATGAACACTGAAGCTTTCTTT.

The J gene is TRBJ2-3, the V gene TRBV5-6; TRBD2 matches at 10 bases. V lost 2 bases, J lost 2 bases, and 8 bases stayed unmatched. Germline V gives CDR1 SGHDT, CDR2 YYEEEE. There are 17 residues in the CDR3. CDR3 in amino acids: CASSFGASGGVTDTQYF. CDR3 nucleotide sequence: TGTGCCAGCAGCTTTGGGGCCAGCGGGGGGGTCACAGATACGCAGTATTTT. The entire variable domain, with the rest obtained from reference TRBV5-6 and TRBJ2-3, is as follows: DAGVTQSPTHLIKTRGQQVTLRCSPKSGHDTVSWYQQALGQGPQFIFQYYEEEERQRGNFPDRFSGHQFPNYSSELNVNALLLGDSALYLCASSFGASGGVTDTQYFGPGTRLTVL.

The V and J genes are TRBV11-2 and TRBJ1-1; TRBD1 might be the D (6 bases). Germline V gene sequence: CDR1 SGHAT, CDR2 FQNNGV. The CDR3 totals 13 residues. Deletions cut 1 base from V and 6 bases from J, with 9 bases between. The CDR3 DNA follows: TGTGCCAGCAGCTTAGGAGGGGGGGCTGAAGCTTTCTTT. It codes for CASSLGGGAEAFF.